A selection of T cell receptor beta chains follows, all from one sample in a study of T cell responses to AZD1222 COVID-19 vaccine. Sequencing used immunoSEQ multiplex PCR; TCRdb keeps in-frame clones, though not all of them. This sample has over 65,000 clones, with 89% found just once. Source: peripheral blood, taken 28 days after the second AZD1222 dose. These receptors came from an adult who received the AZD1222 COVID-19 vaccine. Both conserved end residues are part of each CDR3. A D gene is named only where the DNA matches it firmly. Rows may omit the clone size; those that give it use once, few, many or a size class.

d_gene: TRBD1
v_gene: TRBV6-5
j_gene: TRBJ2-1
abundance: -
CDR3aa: CAHGQGGYNEQFF
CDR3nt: TGTGCCCACGGACAGGGAGGATACAATGAGCAGTTCTTC

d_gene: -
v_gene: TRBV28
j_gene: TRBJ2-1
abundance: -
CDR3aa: CASSRTHNEQFF
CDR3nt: TGTGCCAGCAGTAGGACCCACAATGAGCAGTTCTTC

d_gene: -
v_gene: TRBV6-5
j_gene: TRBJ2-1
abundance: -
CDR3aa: CASSSRGPYNEQFF
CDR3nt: TGTGCCAGCAGTTCCCGAGGGCCCTACAATGAGCAGTTCTTC

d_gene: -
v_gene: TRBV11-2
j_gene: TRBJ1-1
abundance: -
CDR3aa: CASGPWGNTEAFF
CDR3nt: TGTGCCAGCGGACCCTGGGGGAACACTGAAGCTTTCTTT

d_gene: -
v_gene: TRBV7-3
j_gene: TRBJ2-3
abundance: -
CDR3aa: CASSYRPGTDTQYF
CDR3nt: TGTGCCAGCAGCTACCGCCCTGGCACAGATACGCAGTATTTT

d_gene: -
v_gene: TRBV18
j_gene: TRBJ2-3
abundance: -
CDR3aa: CASSPQGIRVSTDTQYF
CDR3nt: TGTGCCAGCTCACCACAGGGAATCCGGGTGAGCACAGATACGCAGTATTTT

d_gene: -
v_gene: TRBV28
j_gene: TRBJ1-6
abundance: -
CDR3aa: CASSLGQSNSPLHF
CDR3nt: TGTGCCAGCAGTCTCGGACAGTCTAATTCACCCCTCCACTTT

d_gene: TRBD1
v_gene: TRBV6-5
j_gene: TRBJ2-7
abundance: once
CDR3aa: CASRPGTDSYEQYF
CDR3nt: TGTGCCAGCAGGCCCGGGACAGACTCCTACGAGCAGTACTTC

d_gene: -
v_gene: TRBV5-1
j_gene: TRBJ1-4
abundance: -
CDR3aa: CASSGPAHGGEKLFF
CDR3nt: TGCGCCAGCAGCGGCCCGGCCCACGGAGGTGAAAAACTGTTTTTT

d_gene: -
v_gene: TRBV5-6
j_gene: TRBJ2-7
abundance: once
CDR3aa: CASSLGRSYEQYF
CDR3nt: TGTGCCAGCAGCTTGGGTAGGTCCTACGAGCAGTACTTC

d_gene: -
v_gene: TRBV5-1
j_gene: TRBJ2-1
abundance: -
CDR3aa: CASSLARGNEQFF
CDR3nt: TGCGCCAGCAGCTTGGCTAGGGGAAATGAGCAGTTCTTC

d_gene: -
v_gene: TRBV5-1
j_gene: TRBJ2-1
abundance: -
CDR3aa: CASSLDREDEQFF
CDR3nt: TGCGCCAGCAGCTTGGACAGGGAGGATGAGCAGTTCTTC

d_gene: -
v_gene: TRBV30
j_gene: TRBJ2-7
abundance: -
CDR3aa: CAWSSRGRYEQYF
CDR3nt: TGTGCCTGGAGTTCCAGGGGTAGGTACGAGCAGTACTTC

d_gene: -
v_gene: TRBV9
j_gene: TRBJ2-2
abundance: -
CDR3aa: CASSRTVYLGTGELFF
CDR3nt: TGTGCCAGCAGCAGGACCGTGTATTTGGGCACCGGGGAGCTGTTTTTT

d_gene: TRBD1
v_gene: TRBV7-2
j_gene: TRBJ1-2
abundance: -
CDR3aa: CASSAGQGGGYTF
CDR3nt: TGTGCCAGCAGCGCGGGACAGGGGGGTGGCTACACCTTC

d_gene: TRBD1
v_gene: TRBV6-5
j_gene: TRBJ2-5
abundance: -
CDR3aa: CANPQGARRGTQYF
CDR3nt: TGTGCCAACCCACAGGGGGCGCGACGGGGGACCCAGTACTTC

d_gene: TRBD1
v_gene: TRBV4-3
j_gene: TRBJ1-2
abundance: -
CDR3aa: CASSQDRGRRLGYGYTF
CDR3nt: TGCGCCAGCAGCCAAGACAGGGGGCGTAGATTGGGCTATGGCTACACCTTC

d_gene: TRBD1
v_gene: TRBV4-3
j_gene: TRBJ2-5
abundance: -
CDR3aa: CASSQEGQPGETQYF
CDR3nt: TGCGCCAGCAGCCAAGAGGGACAGCCTGGTGAGACCCAGTACTTC

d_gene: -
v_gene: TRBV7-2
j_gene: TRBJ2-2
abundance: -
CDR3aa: CASSLVAGSGELFF
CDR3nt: TGTGCCAGCAGCTTAGTGGCGGGGTCCGGGGAGCTGTTTTTT

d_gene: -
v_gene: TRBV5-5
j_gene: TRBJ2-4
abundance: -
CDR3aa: CASSLPLAKNIQYF
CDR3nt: TGTGCCAGCAGCTTGCCGCTAGCCAAAAACATTCAGTACTTC

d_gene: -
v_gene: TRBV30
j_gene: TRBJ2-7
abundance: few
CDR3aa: CAWSRAQGISYEQYF
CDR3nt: TGTGCCTGGAGTAGGGCGCAGGGAATCTCCTACGAGCAGTACTTC

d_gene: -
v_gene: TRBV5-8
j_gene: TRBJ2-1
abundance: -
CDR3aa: CASSLATGILRQFF
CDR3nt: TGTGCCAGCAGCTTGGCCACAGGAATCTTGAGGCAGTTCTTC

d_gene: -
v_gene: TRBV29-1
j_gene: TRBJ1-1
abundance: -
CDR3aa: CSVEGYLGGGEAFF
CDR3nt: TGCAGCGTTGAAGGCTACCTAGGCGGAGGTGAAGCTTTCTTT

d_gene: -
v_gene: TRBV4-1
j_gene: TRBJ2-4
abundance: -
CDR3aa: CASSQDQPGLYQYF
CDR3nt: TGCGCCAGCAGCCAAGATCAACCAGGGTTATATCAGTACTTC

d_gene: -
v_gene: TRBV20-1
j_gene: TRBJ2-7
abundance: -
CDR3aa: CSAYYRDEQYF
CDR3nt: TGCAGTGCTTATTACAGGGACGAGCAGTACTTC

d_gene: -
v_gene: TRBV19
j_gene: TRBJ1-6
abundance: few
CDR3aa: CASSINPSGSASSPLHF
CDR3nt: TGTGCCAGTAGTATCAATCCTTCAGGGTCAGCAAGTTCACCCCTCCACTTT

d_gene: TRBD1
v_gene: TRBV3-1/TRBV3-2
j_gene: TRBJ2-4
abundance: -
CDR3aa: CASSQSGPSGGVGKNIQYF
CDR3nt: TGTGCCAGCAGCCAATCCGGACCTTCAGGGGGAGTTGGCAAAAACATTCAGTACTTC

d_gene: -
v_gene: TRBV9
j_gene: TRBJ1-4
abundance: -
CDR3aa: CASSVGGGTNEKLFF
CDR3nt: TGTGCCAGCAGCGTAGGGGGAGGTACTAATGAAAAACTGTTTTTT

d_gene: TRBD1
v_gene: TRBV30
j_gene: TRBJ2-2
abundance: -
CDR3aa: CAWSYRGRNTGELFF
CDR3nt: TGTGCCTGGAGTTACAGGGGGCGGAACACCGGGGAGCTGTTTTTT

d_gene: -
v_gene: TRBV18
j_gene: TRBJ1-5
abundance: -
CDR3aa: CASSPADNQPQHF
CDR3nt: TGTGCCAGCTCACCAGCAGACAATCAGCCCCAGCATTTT

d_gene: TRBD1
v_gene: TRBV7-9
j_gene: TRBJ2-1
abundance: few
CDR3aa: CASSPEPGQGHNEQFF
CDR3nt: TGTGCCAGCAGCCCGGAACCGGGACAGGGGCATAATGAGCAGTTCTTC

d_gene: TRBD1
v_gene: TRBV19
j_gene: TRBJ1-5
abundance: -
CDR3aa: CASGPQGLGNQPQHF
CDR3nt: TGTGCCAGTGGACCACAGGGGCTTGGCAATCAGCCCCAGCATTTT

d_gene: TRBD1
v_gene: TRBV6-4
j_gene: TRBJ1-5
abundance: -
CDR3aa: CASSAGTGGNQPQHF
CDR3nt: TGTGCCAGCAGTGCCGGGACAGGGGGCAATCAGCCCCAGCATTTT

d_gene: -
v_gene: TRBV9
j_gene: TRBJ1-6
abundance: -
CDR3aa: CASGLGAGSGNSPLHF
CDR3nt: TGTGCCAGCGGTTTGGGGGCAGGCTCTGGTAATTCACCCCTCCACTTT

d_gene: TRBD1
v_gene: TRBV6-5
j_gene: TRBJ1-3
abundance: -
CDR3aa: CASRFDRVSGNTIYF
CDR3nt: TGTGCCAGCAGGTTCGACAGGGTCTCTGGAAACACCATATATTTT

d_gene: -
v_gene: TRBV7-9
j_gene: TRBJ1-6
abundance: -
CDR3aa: CASSLAVVDNSPLHF
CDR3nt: TGTGCCAGCAGCTTAGCGGTTGTTGATAATTCACCCCTCCACTTT

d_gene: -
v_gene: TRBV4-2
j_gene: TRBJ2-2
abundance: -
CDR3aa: CASSQGVGAGGELFF
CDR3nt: TGTGCCAGCAGCCAAGGAGTCGGGGCTGGCGGGGAGCTGTTTTTT

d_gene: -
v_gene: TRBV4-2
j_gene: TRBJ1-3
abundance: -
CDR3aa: CASSQELSGLSSGNTIYF
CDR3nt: TGTGCCAGCAGCCAAGAGCTGTCAGGACTCTCCTCTGGAAACACCATATATTTT

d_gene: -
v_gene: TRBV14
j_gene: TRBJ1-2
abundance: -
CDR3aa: CASSSTPYGYTF
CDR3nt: TGTGCCAGCAGCTCCACGCCGTATGGCTACACCTTC

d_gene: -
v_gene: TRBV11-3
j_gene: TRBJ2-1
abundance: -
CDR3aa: CASSPSFGRGFVHEQFF
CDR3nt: TGTGCCAGCAGCCCCTCATTTGGCAGGGGTTTCGTCCATGAGCAGTTCTTC

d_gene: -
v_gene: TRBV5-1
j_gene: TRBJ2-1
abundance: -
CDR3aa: CASSAGSVNEQFF
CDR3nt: TGCGCCAGCAGCGCAGGGTCCGTGAATGAGCAGTTCTTC

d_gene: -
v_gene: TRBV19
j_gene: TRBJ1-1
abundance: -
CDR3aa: CASSKRTHMNTEAFF
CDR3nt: TGTGCCAGTAGTAAACGGACACACATGAACACTGAAGCTTTCTTT

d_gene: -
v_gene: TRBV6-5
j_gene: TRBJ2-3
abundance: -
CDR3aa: CASRRPAPPADTQYF
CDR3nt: TGTGCCAGCAGGCGACCAGCTCCTCCCGCTGATACGCAGTATTTT

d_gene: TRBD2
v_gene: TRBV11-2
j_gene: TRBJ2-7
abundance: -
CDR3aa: CASSRGGAEQYF
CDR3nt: TGTGCCAGCAGCCGGGGGGGAGCGGAGCAGTACTTC